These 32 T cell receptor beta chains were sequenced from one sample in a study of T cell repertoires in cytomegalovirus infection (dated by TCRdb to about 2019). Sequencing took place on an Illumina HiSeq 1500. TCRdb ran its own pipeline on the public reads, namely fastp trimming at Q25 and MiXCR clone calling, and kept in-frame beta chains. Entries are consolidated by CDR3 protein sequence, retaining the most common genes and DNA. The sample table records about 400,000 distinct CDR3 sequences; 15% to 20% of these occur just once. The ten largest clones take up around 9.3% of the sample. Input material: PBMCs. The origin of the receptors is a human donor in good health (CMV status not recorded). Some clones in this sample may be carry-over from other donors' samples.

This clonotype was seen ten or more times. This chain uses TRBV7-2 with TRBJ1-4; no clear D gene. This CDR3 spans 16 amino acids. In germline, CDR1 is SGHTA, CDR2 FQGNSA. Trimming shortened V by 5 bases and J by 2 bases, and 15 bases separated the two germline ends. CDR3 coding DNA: TGTGCCAGCAGCAAAGGACTGTTCAGGACTAATGAAAAACTGTTTTTT. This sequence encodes CASSKGLFRTNEKLFF.

CDR3 bases: TGTGCCAGCAGCCCCCTGGGGAGAAGCACAGATACGCAGTATTTT. It specifies CASSPLGRSTDTQYF. V and J are TRBV7-9 and TRBJ2-3; TRBD2 might be the D (5 bases). CDR1 is SEHNR and CDR2 is FQNEAQ in the germline V gene (reference sequence). V was shortened by 5 bases and J by 0 bases, with 12 bases between the two germline ends. The CDR3 totals 15 residues.

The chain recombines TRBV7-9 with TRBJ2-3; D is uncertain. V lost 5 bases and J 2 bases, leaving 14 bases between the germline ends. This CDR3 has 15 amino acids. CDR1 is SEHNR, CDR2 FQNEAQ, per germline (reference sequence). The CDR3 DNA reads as TGTGCCAGCAGCAGCATCCTACGGATCACAGATACGCAGTATTTT. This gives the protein CASSSILRITDTQYF.

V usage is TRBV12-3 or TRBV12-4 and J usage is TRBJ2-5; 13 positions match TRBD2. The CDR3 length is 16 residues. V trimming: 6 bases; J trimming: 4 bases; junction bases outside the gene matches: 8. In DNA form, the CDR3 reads TGTGCCAGCAGGAGGCGACTAGCGGGAGGAGGAGAGACCCAGTACTTC. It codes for CASRRRLAGGGETQYF.

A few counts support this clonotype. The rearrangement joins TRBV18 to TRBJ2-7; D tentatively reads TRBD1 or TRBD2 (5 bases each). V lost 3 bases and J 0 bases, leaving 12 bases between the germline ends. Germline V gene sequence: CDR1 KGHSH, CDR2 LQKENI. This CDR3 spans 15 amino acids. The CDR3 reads CASSPGTRSSYEQYF. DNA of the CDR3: TGTGCCAGCTCACCCGGGACCCGTAGCTCCTACGAGCAGTACTTC.

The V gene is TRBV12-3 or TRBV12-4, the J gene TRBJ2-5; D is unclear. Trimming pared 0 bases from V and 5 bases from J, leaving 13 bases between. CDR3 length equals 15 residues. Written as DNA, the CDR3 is TGTGCCAGCAGTTTAGCGCTAGTAGAGCCGGAGACCCAGTACTTC. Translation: CASSLALVEPETQYF.

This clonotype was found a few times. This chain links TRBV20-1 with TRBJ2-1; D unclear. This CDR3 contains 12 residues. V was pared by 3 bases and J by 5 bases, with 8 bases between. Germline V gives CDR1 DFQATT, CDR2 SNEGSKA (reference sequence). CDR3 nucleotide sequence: TGCAGTGCTAGCTACAGAGACAATGAGCAGTTCTTC. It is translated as CSASYRDNEQFF.

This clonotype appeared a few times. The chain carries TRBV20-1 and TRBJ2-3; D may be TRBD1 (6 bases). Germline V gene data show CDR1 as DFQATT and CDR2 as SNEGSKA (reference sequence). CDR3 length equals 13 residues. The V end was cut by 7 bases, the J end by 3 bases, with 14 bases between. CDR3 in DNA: TGCAGTGAGCGTAGTAGGGGGACAGATACGCAGTATTTT. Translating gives CSERSRGTDTQYF.

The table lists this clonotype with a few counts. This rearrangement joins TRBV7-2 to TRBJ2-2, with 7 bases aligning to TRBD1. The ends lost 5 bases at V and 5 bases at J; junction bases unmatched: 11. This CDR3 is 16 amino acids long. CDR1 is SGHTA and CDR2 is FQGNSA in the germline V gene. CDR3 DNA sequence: TGTGCCAGCAGCCGCAGGGGGACAAGTAGAACCGGGGAGCTGTTTTTT. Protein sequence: CASSRRGTSRTGELFF.

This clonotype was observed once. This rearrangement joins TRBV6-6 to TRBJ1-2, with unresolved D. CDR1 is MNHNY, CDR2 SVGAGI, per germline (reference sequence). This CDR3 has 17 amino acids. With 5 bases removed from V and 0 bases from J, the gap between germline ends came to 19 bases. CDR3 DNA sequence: TGTGCCAGCAGTACGTCTCCCAGGACGAAAGCTAACTATGGCTACACCTTC. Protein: CASSTSPRTKANYGYTF.

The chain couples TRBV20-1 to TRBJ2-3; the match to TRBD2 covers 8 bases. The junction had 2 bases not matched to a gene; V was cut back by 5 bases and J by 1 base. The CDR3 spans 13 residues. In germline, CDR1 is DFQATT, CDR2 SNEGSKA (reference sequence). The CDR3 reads CSAPTSGTDTQYF. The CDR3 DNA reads TGCAGTGCTCCGACTAGCGGCACAGATACGCAGTATTTT.

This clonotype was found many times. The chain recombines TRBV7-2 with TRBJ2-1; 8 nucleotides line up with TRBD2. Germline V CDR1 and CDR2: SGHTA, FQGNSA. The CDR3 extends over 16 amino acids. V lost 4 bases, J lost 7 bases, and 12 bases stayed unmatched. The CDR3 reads CASSSVSGGGDNEQFF. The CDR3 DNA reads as TGTGCCAGCAGCTCCGTCAGCGGGGGTGGGGATAATGAGCAGTTCTTC.

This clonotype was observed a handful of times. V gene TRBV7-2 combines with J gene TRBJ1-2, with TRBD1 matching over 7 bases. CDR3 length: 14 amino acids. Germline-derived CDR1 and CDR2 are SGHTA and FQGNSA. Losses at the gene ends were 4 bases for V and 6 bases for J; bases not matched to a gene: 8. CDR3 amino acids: CASSSWTGGDGYTF. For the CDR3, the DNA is TGTGCCAGCAGCTCCTGGACAGGCGGGGATGGCTACACCTTC.

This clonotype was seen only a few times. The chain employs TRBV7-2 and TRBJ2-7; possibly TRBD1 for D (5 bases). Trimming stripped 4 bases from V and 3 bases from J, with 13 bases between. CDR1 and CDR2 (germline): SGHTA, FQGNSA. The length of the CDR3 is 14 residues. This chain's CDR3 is CASSWTPWGYEQYF. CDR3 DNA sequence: TGTGCCAGCAGCTGGACACCCTGGGGCTACGAGCAGTACTTC.

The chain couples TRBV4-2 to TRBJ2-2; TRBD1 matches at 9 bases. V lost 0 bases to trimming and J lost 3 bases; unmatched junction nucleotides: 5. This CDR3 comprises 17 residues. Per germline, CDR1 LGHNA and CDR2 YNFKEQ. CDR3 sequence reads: CASSQDNTGGYTGELFF. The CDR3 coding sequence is TGTGCCAGCAGCCAAGATAACACAGGGGGCTACACCGGGGAGCTGTTTTTT.

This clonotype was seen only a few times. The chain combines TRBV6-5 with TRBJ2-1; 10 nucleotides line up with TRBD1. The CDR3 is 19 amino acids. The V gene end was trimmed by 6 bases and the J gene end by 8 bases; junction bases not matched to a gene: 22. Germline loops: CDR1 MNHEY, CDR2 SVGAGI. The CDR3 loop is CASSPYPHPGTGDLDEQFF. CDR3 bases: TGTGCCAGCAGCCCATACCCCCATCCCGGGACAGGGGATTTGGATGAGCAGTTCTTC.

CDR3 sequence reads: CASSGGRQRGVATNEKLFF. CDR3 DNA: TGTGCCAGCAGCGGGGGGCGACAGAGGGGGGTTGCGACTAATGAAAAACTGTTTTTT. The V call is TRBV12-3 or TRBV12-4, the J call TRBJ1-4; perhaps TRBD1 as D (6 bases). The length of the CDR3 is 19 residues. V was cut by 6 bases and J by 2 bases, with 25 bases left in between.

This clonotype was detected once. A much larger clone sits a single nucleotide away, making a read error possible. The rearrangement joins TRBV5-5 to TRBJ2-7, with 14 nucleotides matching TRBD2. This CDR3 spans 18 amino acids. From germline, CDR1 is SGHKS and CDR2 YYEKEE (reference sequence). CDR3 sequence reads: CASSWTSGGSRLLYERYF. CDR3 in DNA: TGTGCCAGCAGCTGGACTAGCGGGGGGTCGCGACTTCTTTACGAGCGGTACTTC.

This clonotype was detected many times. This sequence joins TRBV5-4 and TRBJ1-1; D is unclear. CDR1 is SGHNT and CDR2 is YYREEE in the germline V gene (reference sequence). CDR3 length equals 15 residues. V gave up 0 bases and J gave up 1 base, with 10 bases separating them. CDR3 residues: CASSLASRENTEAFF. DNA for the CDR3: TGTGCCAGCAGCTTGGCCTCTAGGGAGAACACTGAAGCTTTCTTT.

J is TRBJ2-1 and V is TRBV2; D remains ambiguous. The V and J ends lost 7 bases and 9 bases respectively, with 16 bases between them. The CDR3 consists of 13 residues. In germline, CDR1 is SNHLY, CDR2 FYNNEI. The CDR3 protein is CASISPRQLEQFF. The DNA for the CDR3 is TGTGCCAGCATTTCCCCAAGGCAACTTGAGCAGTTCTTC.

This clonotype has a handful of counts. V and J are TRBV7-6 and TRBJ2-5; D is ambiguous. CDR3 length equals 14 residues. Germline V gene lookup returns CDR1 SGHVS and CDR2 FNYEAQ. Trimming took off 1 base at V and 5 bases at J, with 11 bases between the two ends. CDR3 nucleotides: TGTGCCAGCAGCTTAGGGAAAGGTGTGGAGACCCAGTACTTC. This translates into CASSLGKGVETQYF.

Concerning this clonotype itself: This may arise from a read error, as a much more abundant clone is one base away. Written as DNA, the CDR3 is TGTGCCAGCAGGCGGGGACAGGGGAACACTGAAGCTTTCTTT. Its protein is CASRRGQGNTEAFF. The V call is TRBV5-6, the J call TRBJ1-1; 9 bases map to TRBD1. Losses at the gene ends were 5 bases for V and 1 base for J; bases not matched to a gene: 3. The CDR3 is 14 residues long. The germline V gene encodes CDR1 SGHDT and CDR2 YYEEEE.

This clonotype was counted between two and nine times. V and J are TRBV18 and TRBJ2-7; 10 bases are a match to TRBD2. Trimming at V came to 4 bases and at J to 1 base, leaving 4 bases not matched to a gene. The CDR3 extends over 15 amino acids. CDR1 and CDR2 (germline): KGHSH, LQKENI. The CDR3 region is CASSLGTSASYEQYF. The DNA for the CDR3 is TGTGCCAGCTCACTCGGGACTAGCGCTTCCTACGAGCAGTACTTC.

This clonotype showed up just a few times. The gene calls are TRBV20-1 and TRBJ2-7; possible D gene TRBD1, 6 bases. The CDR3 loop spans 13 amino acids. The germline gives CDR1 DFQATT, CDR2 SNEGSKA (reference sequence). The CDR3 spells CSAERQDSYEQYF. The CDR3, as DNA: TGCAGCGCCGAGAGACAGGACTCCTACGAGCAGTACTTC.

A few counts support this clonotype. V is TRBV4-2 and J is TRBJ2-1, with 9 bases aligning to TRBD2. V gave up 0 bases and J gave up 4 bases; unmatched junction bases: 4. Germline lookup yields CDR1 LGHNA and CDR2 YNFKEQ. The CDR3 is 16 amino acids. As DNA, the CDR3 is TGTGCCAGCAGCCAAGAGTTGGCGGGGGGGTACAATGAGCAGTTCTTC. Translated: CASSQELAGGYNEQFF.

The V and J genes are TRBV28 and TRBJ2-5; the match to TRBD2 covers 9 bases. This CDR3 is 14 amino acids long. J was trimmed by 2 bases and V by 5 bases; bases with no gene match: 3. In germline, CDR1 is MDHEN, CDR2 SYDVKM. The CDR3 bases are TGTGCCAGCAGTAGGGGACTAGCTCAAGAGACCCAGTACTTC. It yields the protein CASSRGLAQETQYF.

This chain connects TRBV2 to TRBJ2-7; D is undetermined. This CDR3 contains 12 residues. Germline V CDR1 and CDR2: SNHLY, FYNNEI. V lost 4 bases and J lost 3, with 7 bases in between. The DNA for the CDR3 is TGTGCCAGCAGTGTGTTGGTCTACGAGCAGTACTTC. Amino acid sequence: CASSVLVYEQYF.

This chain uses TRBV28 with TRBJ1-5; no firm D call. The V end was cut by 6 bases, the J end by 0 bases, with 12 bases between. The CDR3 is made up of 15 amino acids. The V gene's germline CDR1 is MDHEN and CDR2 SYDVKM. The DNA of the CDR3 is TGTGCCAGCAGCCTAGTAGGGTATAGCAATCAGCCCCAGCATTTT. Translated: CASSLVGYSNQPQHF.

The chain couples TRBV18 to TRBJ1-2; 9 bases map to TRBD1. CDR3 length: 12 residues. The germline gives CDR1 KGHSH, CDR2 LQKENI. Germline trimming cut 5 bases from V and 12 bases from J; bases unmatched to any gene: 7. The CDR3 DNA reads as TGTGCCAGCTCAAGGGACAGGGATGGAAACACCTTC. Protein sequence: CASSRDRDGNTF.

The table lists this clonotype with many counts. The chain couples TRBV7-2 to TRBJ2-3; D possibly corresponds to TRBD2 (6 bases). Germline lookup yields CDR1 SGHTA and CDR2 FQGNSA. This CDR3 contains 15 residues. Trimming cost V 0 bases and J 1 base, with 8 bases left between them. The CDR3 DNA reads TGTGCCAGCAGCTTAGCGTCTAGCGGCACAGATACGCAGTATTTT. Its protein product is CASSLASSGTDTQYF.

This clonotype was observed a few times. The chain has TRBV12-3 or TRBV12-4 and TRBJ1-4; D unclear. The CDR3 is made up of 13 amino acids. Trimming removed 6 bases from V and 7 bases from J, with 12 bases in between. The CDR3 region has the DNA TGTGCCAGCAGGTGGGAATGGGGTGAAAAACTGTTTTTT. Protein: CASRWEWGEKLFF.

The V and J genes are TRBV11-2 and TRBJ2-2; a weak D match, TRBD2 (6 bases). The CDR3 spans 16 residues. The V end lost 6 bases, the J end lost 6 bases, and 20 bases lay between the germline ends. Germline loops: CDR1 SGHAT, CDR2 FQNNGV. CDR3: CASRPTLGGFAGELFF. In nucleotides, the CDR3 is TGTGCCAGCAGACCAACCCTCGGGGGATTTGCCGGGGAGCTGTTTTTT.